Shown below are 27 T cell receptor beta chains from a single sample sequenced in a study of cytomegalovirus exposure and HLA in healthy donors. Primers: 60 Vbeta forward and 13 Jbeta reverse. Libraries were prepared by immunoSEQ multiplex PCR; TCRdb keeps only in-frame clonotypes and omits some of them. The table includes roughly 180,000 clones, roughly 10% detected once. The source material was PBMCs. These receptors were taken from a woman in her twenties or thirties in good health and CMV-seropositive.

There are many counts of this clone. In nucleotides, the CDR3 is TGTGCCAGCAGTCGAACCCCAGGGGATTATGGCTACACCTTC. It codes for CASSRTPGDYGYTF. The chain has TRBV7-3 and TRBJ1-2; maybe TRBD1 (6 bases). The V end lost 6 bases, the J end lost 5 bases, and 16 bases lay between the germline ends. CDR3 length: 14 amino acids. From germline, CDR1 is SGHTA and CDR2 FQGTGA.

V is TRBV30 and J is TRBJ2-5, with D possibly TRBD2 on 6 matching bases. V shed 4 bases and J shed 0 bases, with 18 bases lying between them. The CDR3 runs to 16 residues. Per germline, CDR1 GTSNPN and CDR2 SVGIG (reference sequence). CDR3 sequence (DNA): TGTGCCTGGACCCCCCCTAGCGAGAAGTACCAAGAGACCCAGTACTTC. It codes for CAWTPPSEKYQETQYF.

This CDR3 reads CASSLELSEQFF. CDR3 bases: TGTGCCAGCAGCTTAGAACTGAGTGAGCAGTTCTTC. This chain joins TRBV13 and TRBJ2-1; D not resolved. Germline CDR1 is PRHDT and CDR2 is FYEKMQ (reference sequence). The CDR3 has 12 residues. Trimming shortened V by 1 base and J by 9 bases, and 7 bases separated the two germline ends.

CDR3: CASSQASSLSERGAYEQYF. In DNA form, the CDR3 reads TGTGCCAGCAGCCAAGCGTCATCTCTATCGGAAAGGGGCGCTTACGAGCAGTACTTC. The V gene is TRBV14, the J gene TRBJ2-7, with D perhaps matching TRBD1 (5 bases). Germline V lookup: CDR1 SGHDN, CDR2 FVKESK. V lost 1 base and J lost 4, with 26 bases in between. The CDR3 extends over 19 amino acids. Variable domain in full (rest from reference TRBV14 and TRBJ2-7): EAGVTQFPSHSVIEKGQTVTLRCDPISGHDNLYWYRRVMGKEIKFLLHFVKESKQDESGMPNNRFLAERTGGTYSTLKVQPAELEDSGVYFCASSQASSLSERGAYEQYFGPGTRLTVT.

This clone was counted a few times. This rearrangement joins TRBV15 to TRBJ2-5, with 15 bases lining up with TRBD2. The trim removed 0 bases at V and 5 bases at J, leaving 10 bases unmatched. Germline CDR1 is LNHNV and CDR2 is YYDKDF (reference sequence). This CDR3 contains 19 residues. CDR3 in DNA: TGTGCCACCAGCAGAGATCGCGGACTAGCGGGAGGGCCAAGTGAGACCCAGTACTTC. Translated, it gives CATSRDRGLAGGPSETQYF.

The chain recombines TRBV4-1 with TRBJ2-7, with D maybe TRBD2 (6 bases). CDR1 is MGHRA and CDR2 is YSYEKL in the germline V gene. This CDR3 is built from 14 residues. The V end lost 1 base, the J end lost 2 bases, and 9 bases lay between the germline ends. Written as DNA, the CDR3 is TGCGCCAGCAGCCAAGGGAGGGGAACCTACGAGCAGTACTTC. Protein: CASSQGRGTYEQYF.

The CDR3 loop reads CASSLWSSGGNQPQHF. DNA of the CDR3: TGTGCCAGCAGCTTATGGTCCTCAGGGGGCAATCAGCCCCAGCATTTT. The rearrangement uses TRBV7-2 and TRBJ1-5; D is possibly TRBD1 (6 bases). CDR3 length: 16 amino acids. Germline values: CDR1 SGHTA, CDR2 FQGNSA. The ends were cut back, 2 bases at V and 2 bases at J, with 13 bases in the middle. The full variable domain, its missing parts supplied by reference TRBV7-2 and TRBJ1-5, is GAGVSQSPSNKVTEKGKDVELRCDPISGHTALYWYRQSLGQGLEFLIYFQGNSAPDKSGLPSDRFSAERTGGSVSTLTIQRTQQEDSAVYLCASSLWSSGGNQPQHFGDGTRLSIL.

This clone was seen more than once but under ten times. This rearrangement joins TRBV21-1 to TRBJ1-6; TRBD1 reflects the table's D call only, with no check against the DNA. TRBV21-1 is labeled a pseudogene. This CDR3 comprises 13 residues. The CDR3 protein is CASRTGQFSPLHF. The CDR3 bases are TGTGCCAGCAGAACAGGACAGTTCTCACCCCTCCACTTT.

V usage is TRBV5-1 and J usage is TRBJ2-7, with TRBD1 matching over 9 bases. This CDR3 is 16 amino acids long. Germline CDR1 and CDR2: SGHRS and YFSETQ. The V and J ends lost 0 bases and 4 bases, in that order; junction bases with no gene match: 8. Written as DNA, the CDR3 is TGCGCCAGCAGCTTGGCCCCCGGGACAGGGACATACGAGCAGTACTTC. Translation: CASSLAPGTGTYEQYF.

This clone was observed a few times. The chain recombines TRBV6-5 with TRBJ1-6, with D uncertain. V lost 7 bases and J lost 2, with 6 bases in between. From germline, CDR1 is MNHEY and CDR2 SVGAGI. The CDR3 sequence is 13 residues long. As DNA, the CDR3 is TGTGCCAGCACCCGGGCCTATAATTCACCCCTCCACTTT. It translates to CASTRAYNSPLHF.

The chain recombines TRBV5-1 with TRBJ2-7; tentatively, D is TRBD1 (5 bases). There are 13 residues in the CDR3. With 0 bases removed from V and 4 bases from J, the gap between germline ends came to 8 bases. Germline V gene data show CDR1 as SGHRS and CDR2 as YFSETQ. Here the CDR3 reads CASSLVRQYEQYF. The CDR3, as DNA: TGCGCCAGCAGCTTGGTGCGACAGTACGAGCAGTACTTC.

This chain connects TRBV19 to TRBJ2-1, with D perhaps matching TRBD2 (5 bases). Trimming pared 6 bases from V and 7 bases from J, leaving 13 bases between. Per the germline V gene, CDR1 is LNHDA and CDR2 is SQIVND (reference sequence). The CDR3 consists of 13 residues. The CDR3 sequence is CASRPQTTNEQFF. As DNA, the CDR3 is TGTGCCAGTAGGCCTCAGACTACAAATGAGCAGTTCTTC.

The chain is built from TRBV2 and TRBJ2-7; the match to TRBD1 covers 10 bases. Trimming cost V 4 bases and J 1 base; bases outside gene matches: 13. This CDR3 has 18 residues. CDR1 is SNHLY and CDR2 is FYNNEI in the germline V gene. The CDR3 spells CASSVGQGILGRSYEQYF. The CDR3 DNA reads as TGTGCCAGCAGTGTGGGACAGGGGATTTTAGGGCGGTCCTACGAGCAGTACTTC.

This clone was seen more than once but under ten times. The rearrangement joins TRBV5-8 to TRBJ1-2; 7 bases map to TRBD1. CDR1 and CDR2 (germline): SGHTS, YDEGEE. J was trimmed by 3 bases and V by 0 bases; bases with no gene match: 5. This CDR3 comprises 15 residues. CDR3 nucleotides: TGTGCCAGCAGCTTGGATAGGGGGCGATACTATGGCTACACCTTC. Residues: CASSLDRGRYYGYTF. The full variable domain, in which reference TRBV5-8 and TRBJ1-2 provide the parts outside the CDR3, is EAGVTQSPTHLIKTRGQQATLRCSPISGHTSVYWYQQALGLGLQFLLWYDEGEERNRGNFPPRFSGRQFPNYSSELNVNALELEDSALYLCASSLDRGRYYGYTFGSGTRLTVV.

This chain uses TRBV29-1 with TRBJ1-2; 8 bases are shared with TRBD1. V dropped 0 bases and J dropped 4; count of bases not matched to a gene: 7. Per germline, CDR1 SQVTM and CDR2 ANQGSEA. There are 15 residues in the CDR3. The CDR3 DNA sequence: TGCAGCGTTGAAGATAGGCCAGGGGGCGGCTATGGCTACACCTTC. This sequence encodes CSVEDRPGGGYGYTF.

The chain joins TRBV11-2 to TRBJ2-5, with D possibly being TRBD2 (6 bases). V lost 3 bases to trimming and J lost 2 bases, with 10 bases between them. The germline CDR1 and CDR2 sequences are SGHAT and FQNNGV. The CDR3 covers 14 residues. The CDR3 DNA reads TGTGCCAGCAGCTTTAATAGCGGACAAGAGACCCAGTACTTC. The encoded protein is CASSFNSGQETQYF.

This clone was counted between two and nine times. V is TRBV19 and J is TRBJ1-1, with D possibly TRBD1 on 6 matching bases. The CDR3 is made up of 15 amino acids. V was shortened by 5 bases and J by 0 bases, with 13 bases between the two germline ends. Germline V lookup: CDR1 LNHDA, CDR2 SQIVND (reference sequence). The CDR3 here is CASSADSGMNTEAFF. DNA of the CDR3: TGTGCCAGTAGTGCGGACAGTGGGATGAACACTGAAGCTTTCTTT.

In this sample, this clone turned up a few times. V and J are TRBV25-1 and TRBJ2-1; 8 bases line up with TRBD1. Germline V gene lookup returns CDR1 MGHDK and CDR2 SYGVNS. V shed 2 bases, J shed 3 bases, and the junction held 3 bases outside the gene matches. This CDR3 spans 15 amino acids. The CDR3 is CASSEHRGDYNEQFF. CDR3 nucleotide sequence: TGTGCCAGCAGTGAACACAGGGGGGACTACAATGAGCAGTTCTTC.

This chain uses TRBV5-4 with TRBJ2-7; 10 bases align to TRBD1. Germline CDR1 SGHNT, CDR2 YYREEE (reference sequence). V trimming: 2 bases; J trimming: 4 bases; junction bases outside the gene matches: 9. CDR3 size: 16 residues. CDR3 in amino acids: CASSLEPTGGRYEQYF. As DNA, the CDR3 is TGTGCCAGCAGCTTAGAGCCGACAGGGGGCCGGTACGAGCAGTACTTC.

The rearrangement links TRBV11-3 to TRBJ2-3; perhaps TRBD2 as D (5 bases). The germline V gene has CDR1 SGHNT and CDR2 YENEEA. V lost 4 bases, J lost 6 bases, and 8 bases lay in between. The CDR3 length is 12 residues. This CDR3 reads CASSSDSDTQYF. CDR3 coding DNA: TGTGCCAGCAGCTCGGACTCCGATACGCAGTATTTT. Complete variable domain (other parts from reference TRBV11-3 and TRBJ2-3): EAGVVQSPRYKIIEKKQPVAFWCNPISGHNTLYWYLQNLGQGPELLIRYENEEAVDDSQLPKDRFSAERLKGVDSTLKIQPAELGDSAVYLCASSSDSDTQYFGPGTRLTVL.

The chain has TRBV9 and TRBJ2-1; a weak D match, TRBD2 (5 bases). The CDR3 spans 14 residues. Deletions cut 3 bases from V and 8 bases from J, with 15 bases between. Looked up from germline, CDR1 is SGDLS and CDR2 is YYNGEE. CDR3 residues: CASSAGIRSDEQFF. Written as DNA, the CDR3 is TGTGCCAGCAGCGCGGGAATCCGTTCGGATGAGCAGTTCTTC.

The sample holds a few counts of this clone. The J gene is TRBJ2-5, the V gene TRBV5-1, with TRBD1 identical over 7 bases. The V segment lost 0 bases and the J segment 2 bases; nucleotides outside the gene matches: 10. Germline V CDR1 and CDR2: SGHRS, YFSETQ. This CDR3 has 17 residues. Written as DNA, the CDR3 is TGCGCCAGCAGCTTGGCCGGGACAGCTGGGGCTCAAGAGACCCAGTACTTC. This codes for CASSLAGTAGAQETQYF.

V usage is TRBV12-5 and J usage is TRBJ2-7; maybe TRBD2 (6 bases). Germline V lookup: CDR1 LGHNT, CDR2 FRNRAP. V was cut by 7 bases and J by 0 bases, with 19 bases left in between. The CDR3 length is 16 residues. This CDR3 reads CASDAGTGGNSYEQYF. The CDR3 DNA reads as TGTGCTAGTGATGCTGGTACTGGCGGGAACTCCTACGAGCAGTACTTC.

The chain combines TRBV15 with TRBJ2-6; TRBD2 agrees at 7 bases. CDR3 size: 15 residues. The V gene's germline CDR1 is LNHNV and CDR2 YYDKDF (reference sequence). V trimming: 3 bases; J trimming: 9 bases; junction bases outside the gene matches: 8. CDR3 loop: CATSSYREVGNVLTF. The CDR3 DNA follows: TGTGCCACCAGCAGCTATCGGGAGGTGGGCAACGTCCTGACTTTC.

This chain joins TRBV6-6 and TRBJ2-1, with 13 nucleotides matching TRBD2. The CDR3 loop spans 16 amino acids. Germline-derived CDR1 and CDR2 are MNHNY and SVGAGI (reference sequence). Trimming took 5 bases from V and 7 from J; bases not matched to a gene: 8. The CDR3 coding sequence is TGTGCCAGCAGTCCCTCACCGGGACTAGCGGGAAATGAGCAGTTCTTC. It yields the protein CASSPSPGLAGNEQFF.

This sequence joins TRBV7-8 and TRBJ1-3; 8 bases line up with TRBD1. This CDR3 region has 14 residues. From germline, CDR1 is SGHVS and CDR2 FQNEAQ. J was trimmed by 4 bases and V by 4 bases; bases with no gene match: 3. The CDR3 sequence: CASSSHRGGNTIYF. DNA of the CDR3: TGTGCCAGCAGCTCACACAGGGGGGGAAACACCATATATTTT. The full variable domain, with the rest looked up from reference TRBV7-8 and TRBJ1-3, is GAGVSQSPRYKVAKRGQDVALRCDPISGHVSLFWYQQALGQGPEFLTYFQNEAQLDKSGLPSDRFFAERPEGSVSTLKIQRTQQEDSAVYLCASSSHRGGNTIYFGEGSWLTVV.

The CDR3 loop is CANRLAGAYEQYF. CDR3 nucleotides: TGTGCCAACAGACTAGCGGGAGCCTACGAGCAGTACTTC. This rearrangement joins TRBV6-4 to TRBJ2-7, with TRBD2 matching 12 bases. Germline values: CDR1 MRHNA, CDR2 SNTAGT. The V segment lost 10 bases and the J segment 2 bases; nucleotides outside the gene matches: 3. The CDR3 has 13 amino acids.